The clone carrying this TCR beta chain was counted between two and nine times. What it binds is unknown. This sample is part of a study of T cell repertoires in cytomegalovirus infection. Study-level background: From public TCR beta signatures came an indication of both CMV infection and matching HLA type.

TCRdb re-derived calls from the reads in MiXCR, one entry per CDR3 protein. The sample lists roughly 760,000 distinct CDR3 sequences; about 40% were seen once. The CDR3 covers 16 residues. Deletions cut 6 bases from V and 5 bases from J, with 22 bases between. Looked up from germline, CDR1 is MDHEN and CDR2 is SYDVKM. Findings and limits, study-wide: Carriers of CMV and the relevant HLA type were discriminated by public TCR beta frequency. Across the ex vivo response, the dominant clonotypes were HLA-C-restricted CMV-specific TCR beta clonotypes.

The receptor's source is a human donor in good health (CMV status not recorded). Some clones in this sample may be carry-over from other donors' samples. The chain combines TRBV28 with TRBJ1-1; D is ambiguous. Sequenced input: PBMCs. CDR3 sequence: CASSFIMGTIGTEAFF. Here the CDR3 DNA reads TGTGCCAGCAGCTTCATCATGGGAACAATAGGGACTGAAGCTTTCTTT.